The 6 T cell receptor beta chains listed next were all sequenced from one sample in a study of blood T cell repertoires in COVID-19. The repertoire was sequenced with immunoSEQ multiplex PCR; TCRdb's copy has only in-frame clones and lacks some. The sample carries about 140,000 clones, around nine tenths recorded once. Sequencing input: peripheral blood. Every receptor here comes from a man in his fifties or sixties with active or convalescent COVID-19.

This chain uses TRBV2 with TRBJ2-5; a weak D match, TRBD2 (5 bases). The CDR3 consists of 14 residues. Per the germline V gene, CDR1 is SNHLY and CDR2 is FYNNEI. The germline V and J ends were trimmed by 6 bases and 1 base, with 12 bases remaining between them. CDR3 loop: CASRVSAVQETQYF. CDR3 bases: TGTGCCAGCAGGGTTAGCGCGGTCCAAGAGACCCAGTACTTC. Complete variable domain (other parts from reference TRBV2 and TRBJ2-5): EPEVTQTPSHQVTQMGQEVILRCVPISNHLYFYWYRQILGQKVEFLVSFYNNEISEKSEIFDDQFSVERPDGSNFTLKIRSTKLEDSAMYFCASRVSAVQETQYFGPGTRLLVL.

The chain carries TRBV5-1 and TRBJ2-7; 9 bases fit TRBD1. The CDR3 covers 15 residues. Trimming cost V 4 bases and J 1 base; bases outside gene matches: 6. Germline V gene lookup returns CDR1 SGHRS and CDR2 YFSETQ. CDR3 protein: CASSPGTGISYEQYF. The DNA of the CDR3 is TGCGCCAGCAGCCCCGGGACAGGGATTTCCTACGAGCAGTACTTC.

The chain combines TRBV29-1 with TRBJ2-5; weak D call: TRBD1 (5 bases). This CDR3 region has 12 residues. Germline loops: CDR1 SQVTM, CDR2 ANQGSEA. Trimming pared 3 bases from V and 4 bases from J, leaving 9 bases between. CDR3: CSVDDSVETQYF. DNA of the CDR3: TGCAGCGTTGATGACAGTGTAGAGACCCAGTACTTC.

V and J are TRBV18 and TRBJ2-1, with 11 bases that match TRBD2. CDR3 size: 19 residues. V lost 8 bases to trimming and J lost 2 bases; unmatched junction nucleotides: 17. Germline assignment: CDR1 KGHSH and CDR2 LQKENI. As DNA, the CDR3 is TGTGCCAGCCAATCAACCAGACTAGCGGGAATTTGGCCCTACAATGAGCAGTTCTTC. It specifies CASQSTRLAGIWPYNEQFF.

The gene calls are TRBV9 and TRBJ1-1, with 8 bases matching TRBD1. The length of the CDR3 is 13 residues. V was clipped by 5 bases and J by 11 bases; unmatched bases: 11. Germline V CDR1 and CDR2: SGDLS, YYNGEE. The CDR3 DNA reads TGTGCCAGCAGTATTTTCAGGGGGCGGTCGGCTTTCTTT. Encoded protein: CASSIFRGRSAFF.

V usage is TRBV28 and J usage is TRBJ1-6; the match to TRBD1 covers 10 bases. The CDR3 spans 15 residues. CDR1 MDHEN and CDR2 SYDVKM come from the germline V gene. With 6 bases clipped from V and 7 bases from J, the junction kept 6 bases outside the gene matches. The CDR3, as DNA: TGTGCCAGCAGAAGACCGACAGGGGGCAATTCACCCCTCCACTTT. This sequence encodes CASRRPTGGNSPLHF.